Below, 14 T cell receptor beta chains from the same sample are listed, as sequenced in a study of shared clonotypes between healthy human individuals. Repertoires were generated with immunoSEQ multiplex PCR, while TCRdb's copy carries only in-frame clones and drops some. This table has about 510,000 clones, 96% appearing once. The specimen sequenced was naive CD4+ T cells sorted from blood. As for subset: CD45RA+ positively selected. The source is a woman younger than 45 in good health.

CDR3 nucleotides: TGTGCCAGTAGCCCTCCGGGACAGCCGAATGAGCAGTTCTTC. Translation gives CASSPPGQPNEQFF. The chain couples TRBV19 to TRBJ2-1; TRBD1 agrees at 7 bases. From germline, CDR1 is LNHDA and CDR2 SQIVND (reference sequence). The CDR3 runs 14 residues. V shed 6 bases and J 7 bases; nucleotides not matched to a gene: 9.

The chain has TRBV9 and TRBJ1-6; 7 nucleotides match TRBD1. V lost 0 bases to trimming and J lost 11 bases; unmatched junction nucleotides: 8. The CDR3 extends over 15 amino acids. CDR1 and CDR2 from the germline V gene are SGDLS and YYNGEE. The CDR3 here is CASSVDHRGNTPLHF. The CDR3 DNA reads TGTGCCAGCAGCGTAGATCACAGGGGCAATACACCCCTCCACTTT.

The CDR3 nucleotides are TGTGCCAGCAGCCCCGGGACAGATTCCTACGAGCAGTACTTC. Translation: CASSPGTDSYEQYF. The chain links TRBV9 to TRBJ2-7, with TRBD1 matching 7 bases. With 4 bases clipped from V and 1 base from J, the junction kept 5 bases outside the gene matches. The CDR3 totals 14 residues. Germline CDR1 is SGDLS and CDR2 is YYNGEE.

The chain joins TRBV28 to TRBJ1-2, with 8 nucleotides matching TRBD1. Germline values: CDR1 MDHEN, CDR2 SYDVKM. The CDR3 spans 14 residues. The junction had 7 bases not matched to a gene; V was cut back by 6 bases and J by 4 bases. The CDR3 coding sequence is TGTGCCAGCAGGGGGAGCAGGGGGCTCTATGGCTACACCTTC. Encoded protein: CASRGSRGLYGYTF.

The table lists this clone with a count of one. The chain employs TRBV5-1 and TRBJ2-3; no firm D call. Germline CDR1 and CDR2: SGHRS and YFSETQ. V lost 0 bases to trimming and J lost 0 bases, with 20 bases between them. The CDR3 is 19 residues long. CDR3 residues: CASSLGGGSSVVSTDTQYF. The CDR3, as DNA: TGCGCCAGCAGCTTGGGGGGTGGCTCATCGGTAGTGAGCACAGATACGCAGTATTTT.

V usage is TRBV25-1 and J usage is TRBJ1-4; a weak D match, TRBD1 (6 bases). This CDR3 is 13 amino acids long. Trimming removed 5 bases from V and 7 bases from J, with 11 bases in between. Per germline, CDR1 MGHDK and CDR2 SYGVNS. The DNA of the CDR3 is TGTGCCAGCAGTTCAGGGGATACTGAAAAACTGTTTTTT. It encodes CASSSGDTEKLFF.

The chain is built from TRBV2 and TRBJ1-5; unclear D gene. The CDR3 sequence is 13 residues long. Germline CDR1 is SNHLY and CDR2 is FYNNEI. V lost 7 bases and J 4 bases, leaving 11 bases between the germline ends. The CDR3 spells CASTPTGNQPQHF. CDR3 sequence (DNA): TGTGCCAGCACCCCAACGGGTAATCAGCCCCAGCATTTT.

The chain is built from TRBV5-4 and TRBJ2-6; 8 bases match TRBD1. The CDR3 is 18 amino acids. V lost 3 bases, J lost 0 bases, and 8 bases stayed unmatched. CDR1 and CDR2 from the germline V gene are SGHNT and YYREEE (reference sequence). Written as DNA, the CDR3 is TGTGCCAGCAGCTCATTGGGACAGGTTATCTCTGGGGCCAACGTCCTGACTTTC. It specifies CASSSLGQVISGANVLTF.

The chain uses TRBV28 and TRBJ1-5, with 7 nucleotides matching TRBD1. The CDR3 contains 15 residues. Germline lookup yields CDR1 MDHEN and CDR2 SYDVKM. J was trimmed by 2 bases and V by 6 bases; bases with no gene match: 7. CDR3 region: CASRPTGLGNQPQHF. CDR3 nucleotides: TGTGCCAGCAGACCGACAGGGTTGGGCAATCAGCCCCAGCATTTT.

V and J are TRBV5-4 and TRBJ1-2, with a possible D match to TRBD1 (5 bases). The CDR3 covers 17 residues. Germline assignment: CDR1 SGHNT and CDR2 YYREEE (reference sequence). The germline V and J ends were trimmed by 4 bases and 3 bases, with 22 bases remaining between them. This CDR3 is CASSRIPGLYTDYGYTF. The CDR3 nucleotides are TGTGCCAGCAGCCGAATTCCGGGACTCTACACAGACTATGGCTACACCTTC.

V and J are TRBV28 and TRBJ2-7; D is possibly TRBD2 (5 bases). Germline loops: CDR1 MDHEN, CDR2 SYDVKM. This CDR3 spans 17 amino acids. V dropped 2 bases and J dropped 2 bases, with 19 bases sitting between them. The CDR3 DNA reads as TGTGCCAGCAGTTTACCCGCCGCGGGCGGGCATACCTACGAGCAGTACTTC. Protein sequence: CASSLPAAGGHTYEQYF. Together with reference TRBV28 and TRBJ2-7, the CDR3 gives the full variable domain: DVKVTQSSRYLVKRTGEKVFLECVQDMDHENMFWYRQDPGLGLRLIYFSYDVKMKEKGDIPEGYSVSREKKERFSLILESASTNQTSMYLCASSLPAAGGHTYEQYFGPGTRLTVT.

With respect to this clone: Different DNA sequences within this sample yield the same CDR3. The rearrangement uses TRBV6-5 and TRBJ2-2; no firm D call. V lost 5 bases, J lost 5 bases, and 6 bases lay in between. CDR3 length: 12 residues. Germline loops: CDR1 MNHEY, CDR2 SVGAGI. The CDR3: CASSQRTGELFF. The CDR3 nucleotides read TGTGCCAGCAGTCAACGGACCGGGGAGCTGTTTTTT.

The V call is TRBV25-1, the J call TRBJ2-5; D remains ambiguous. The CDR3 extends over 12 amino acids. The germline V gene encodes CDR1 MGHDK and CDR2 SYGVNS. The ends were cut back, 5 bases at V and 2 bases at J, with 6 bases in the middle. CDR3 in amino acids: CASSLVQETQYF. CDR3 bases: TGTGCCAGCAGTTTGGTGCAAGAGACCCAGTACTTC.

This clone appeared a single time. The chain uses TRBV5-4 and TRBJ2-2; 7 nucleotides agree with TRBD1. Germline lookup yields CDR1 SGHNT and CDR2 YYREEE (reference sequence). This CDR3 has 15 amino acids. J was trimmed by 6 bases and V by 2 bases; bases with no gene match: 7. In DNA form, the CDR3 reads TGTGCCAGCAGCTTACCGGGACAGATTGCCGGGGAGCTGTTTTTT. This codes for CASSLPGQIAGELFF.